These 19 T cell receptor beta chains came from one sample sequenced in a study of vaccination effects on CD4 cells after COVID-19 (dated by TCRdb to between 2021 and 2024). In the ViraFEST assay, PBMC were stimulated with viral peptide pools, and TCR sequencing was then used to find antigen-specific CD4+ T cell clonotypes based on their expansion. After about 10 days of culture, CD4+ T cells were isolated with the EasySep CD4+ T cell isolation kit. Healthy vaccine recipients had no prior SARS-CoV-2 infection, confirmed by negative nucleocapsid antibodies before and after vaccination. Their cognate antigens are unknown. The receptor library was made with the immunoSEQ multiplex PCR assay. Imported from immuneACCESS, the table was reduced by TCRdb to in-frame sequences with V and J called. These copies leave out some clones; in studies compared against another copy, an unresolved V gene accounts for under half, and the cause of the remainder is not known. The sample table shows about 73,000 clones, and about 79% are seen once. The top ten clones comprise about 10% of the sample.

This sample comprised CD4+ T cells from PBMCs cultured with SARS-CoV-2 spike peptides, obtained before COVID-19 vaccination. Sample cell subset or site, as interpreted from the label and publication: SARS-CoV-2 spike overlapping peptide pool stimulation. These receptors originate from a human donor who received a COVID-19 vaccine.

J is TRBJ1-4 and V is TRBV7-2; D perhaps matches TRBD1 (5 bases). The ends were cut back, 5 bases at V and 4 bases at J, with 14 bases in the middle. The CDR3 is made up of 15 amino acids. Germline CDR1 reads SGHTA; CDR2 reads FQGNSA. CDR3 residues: CASSVWDGLNEKLFF. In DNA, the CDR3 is TGTGCCAGCAGCGTATGGGACGGACTTAATGAAAAACTGTTTTTT.

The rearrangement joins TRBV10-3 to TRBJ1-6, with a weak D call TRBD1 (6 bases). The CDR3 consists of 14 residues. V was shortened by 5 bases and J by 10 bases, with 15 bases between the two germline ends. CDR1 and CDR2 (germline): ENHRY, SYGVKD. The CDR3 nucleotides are TGTGCCATCAGTCCAGGGGTGGGGGAATCACCCCTCCACTTT. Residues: CAISPGVGESPLHF.

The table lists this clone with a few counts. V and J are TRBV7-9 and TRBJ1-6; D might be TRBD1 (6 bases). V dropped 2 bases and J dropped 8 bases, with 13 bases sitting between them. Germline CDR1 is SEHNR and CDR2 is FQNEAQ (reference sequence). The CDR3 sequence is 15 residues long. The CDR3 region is CASSLLGQPDSPLHF. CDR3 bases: TGTGCCAGCAGCTTATTAGGACAGCCCGATTCACCCCTCCACTTT. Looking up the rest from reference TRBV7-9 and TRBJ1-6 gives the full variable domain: DTGVSQNPRHKITKRGQNVTFRCDPISEHNRLYWYRQTLGQGPEFLTYFQNEAQLEKSRLLSDRFSAERPKGSFSTLEIQRTEQGDSAMYLCASSLLGQPDSPLHFGNGTRLTVT.

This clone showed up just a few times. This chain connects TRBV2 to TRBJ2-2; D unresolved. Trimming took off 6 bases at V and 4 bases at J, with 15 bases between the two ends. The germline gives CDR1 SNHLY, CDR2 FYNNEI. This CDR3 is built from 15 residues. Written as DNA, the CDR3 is TGTGCCAGCAGGGATTTTTTAGGATTCACCGGGGAGCTGTTTTTT. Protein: CASRDFLGFTGELFF.

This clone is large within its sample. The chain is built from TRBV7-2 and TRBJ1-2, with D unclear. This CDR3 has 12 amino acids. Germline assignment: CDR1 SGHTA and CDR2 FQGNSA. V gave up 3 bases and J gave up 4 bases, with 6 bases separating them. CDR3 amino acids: CASSFGSYGYTF. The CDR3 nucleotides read TGTGCCAGCAGCTTCGGCAGCTATGGCTACACCTTC.

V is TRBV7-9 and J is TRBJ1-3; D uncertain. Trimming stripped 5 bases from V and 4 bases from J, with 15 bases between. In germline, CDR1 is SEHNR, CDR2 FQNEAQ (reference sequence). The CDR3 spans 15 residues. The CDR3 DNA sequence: TGTGCCAGCAGCGAAAGGTCGGGTTCCGGAAACACCATATATTTT. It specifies CASSERSGSGNTIYF. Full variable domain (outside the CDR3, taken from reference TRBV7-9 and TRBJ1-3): DTGVSQNPRHKITKRGQNVTFRCDPISEHNRLYWYRQTLGQGPEFLTYFQNEAQLEKSRLLSDRFSAERPKGSFSTLEIQRTEQGDSAMYLCASSERSGSGNTIYFGEGSWLTVV.

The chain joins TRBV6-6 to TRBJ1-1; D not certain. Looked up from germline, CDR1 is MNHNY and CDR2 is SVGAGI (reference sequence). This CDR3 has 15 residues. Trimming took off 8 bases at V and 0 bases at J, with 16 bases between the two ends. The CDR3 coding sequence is TGTGCCAGCTCACAAATAGGACGGATGAACACTGAAGCTTTCTTT. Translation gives CASSQIGRMNTEAFF.

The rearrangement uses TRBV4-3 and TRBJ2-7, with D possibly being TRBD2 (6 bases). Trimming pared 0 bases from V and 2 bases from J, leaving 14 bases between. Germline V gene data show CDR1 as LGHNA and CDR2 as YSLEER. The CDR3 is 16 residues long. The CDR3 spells CASSQDRGTRTYEQYV. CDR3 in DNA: TGCGCCAGCAGCCAAGATCGGGGGACGAGGACCTACGAGCAGTACGTC.

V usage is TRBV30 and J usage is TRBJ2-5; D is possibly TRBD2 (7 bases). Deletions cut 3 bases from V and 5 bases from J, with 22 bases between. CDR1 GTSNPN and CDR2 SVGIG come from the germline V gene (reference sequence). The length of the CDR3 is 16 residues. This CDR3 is CAWSTGYLQGGETQYF. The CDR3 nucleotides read TGTGCCTGGAGCACCGGATATCTACAGGGAGGGGAGACCCAGTACTTC. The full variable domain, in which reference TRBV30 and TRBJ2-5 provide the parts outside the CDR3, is SQTIHQWPATLVQPVGSPLSLECTVEGTSNPNLYWYRQAAGRGLQLLFYSVGIGQISSEVPQNLSASRPQDRQFILSSKKLLLSDSGFYLCAWSTGYLQGGETQYFGPGTRLLVL.

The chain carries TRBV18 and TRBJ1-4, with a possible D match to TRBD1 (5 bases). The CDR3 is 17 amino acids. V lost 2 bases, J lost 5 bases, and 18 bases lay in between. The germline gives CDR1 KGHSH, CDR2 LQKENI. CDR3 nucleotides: TGTGCCAGCTCACCAGGCTCCATTGGGGGGAGAAATGAAAAACTGTTTTTT. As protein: CASSPGSIGGRNEKLFF.

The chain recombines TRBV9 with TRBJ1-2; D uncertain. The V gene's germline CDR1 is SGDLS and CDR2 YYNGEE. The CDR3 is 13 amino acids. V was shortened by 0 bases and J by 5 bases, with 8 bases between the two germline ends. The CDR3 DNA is TGTGCCAGCAGCGTAGAGGCAGGTTATGGCTACACCTTC. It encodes CASSVEAGYGYTF.

As DNA, the CDR3 is TGTGCCAGCTCACGCTCCACAGGGGTTTCGGCCACTGAAGCTTTCTTT. Translated, it gives CASSRSTGVSATEAFF. The chain is built from TRBV18 and TRBJ1-1; TRBD1 aligns across 7 bases. Germline assignment: CDR1 KGHSH and CDR2 LQKENI. The V and J ends lost 4 bases and 4 bases, in that order; junction bases with no gene match: 12. The CDR3 totals 16 residues.

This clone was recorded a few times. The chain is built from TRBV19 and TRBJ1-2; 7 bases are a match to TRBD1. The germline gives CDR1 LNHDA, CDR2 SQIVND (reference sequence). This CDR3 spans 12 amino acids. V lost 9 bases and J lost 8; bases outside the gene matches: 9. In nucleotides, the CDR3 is TGTGCCAGCACTCAGGGGGATTTGGGCTACACCTTC. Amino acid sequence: CASTQGDLGYTF.

This CDR3 is CASSPRAVTEAFF. For the CDR3, the DNA is TGTGCCAGCAGCCCCAGGGCGGTCACTGAAGCTTTCTTT. The chain links TRBV3-1 (or the pseudogene TRBV3-2) to TRBJ1-1; weak D call: TRBD1 (5 bases). The ends were cut back, 4 bases at V and 4 bases at J, with 10 bases in the middle. The CDR3 totals 13 residues. The germline CDR1 and CDR2 sequences are LGHDT and YNNKEL (reference sequence).

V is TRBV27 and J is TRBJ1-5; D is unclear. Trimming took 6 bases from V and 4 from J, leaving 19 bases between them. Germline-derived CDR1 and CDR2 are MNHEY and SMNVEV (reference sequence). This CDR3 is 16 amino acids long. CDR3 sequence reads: CASRAGPGGLNQPQHF. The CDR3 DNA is TGTGCCAGCAGGGCCGGGCCAGGCGGATTAAATCAGCCCCAGCATTTT.

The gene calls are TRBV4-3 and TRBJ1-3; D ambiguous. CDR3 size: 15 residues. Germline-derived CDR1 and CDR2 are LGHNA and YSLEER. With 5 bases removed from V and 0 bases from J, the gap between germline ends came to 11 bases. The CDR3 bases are TGCGCCAGCAGCAGGGCGGGGAGCTCTGGAAACACCATATATTTT. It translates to CASSRAGSSGNTIYF.

The DNA for the CDR3 is TGCGCCAGCAGCCCCCGACTAGCGGGGAGGGCAGATACGCAGTATTTT. Translating gives CASSPRLAGRADTQYF. This chain connects TRBV4-1 to TRBJ2-3; TRBD2 agrees at 11 bases. The CDR3 loop spans 16 amino acids. V shed 4 bases and J 4 bases; nucleotides not matched to a gene: 7. In germline, CDR1 is MGHRA, CDR2 YSYEKL.

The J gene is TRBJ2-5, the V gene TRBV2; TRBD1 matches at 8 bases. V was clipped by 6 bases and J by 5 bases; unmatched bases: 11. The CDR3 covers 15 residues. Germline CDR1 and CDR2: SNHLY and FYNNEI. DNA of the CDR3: TGTGCCAGCAGCGGTCAGGGGGCGCAAGGGGAGACCCAGTACTTC. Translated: CASSGQGAQGETQYF.

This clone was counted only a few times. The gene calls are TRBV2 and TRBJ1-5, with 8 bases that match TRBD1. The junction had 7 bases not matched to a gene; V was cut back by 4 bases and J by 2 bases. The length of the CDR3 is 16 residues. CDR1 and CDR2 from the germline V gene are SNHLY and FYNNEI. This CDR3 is CASSGAGGPGNQPQHF. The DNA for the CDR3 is TGTGCCAGCAGTGGAGCAGGGGGCCCTGGCAATCAGCCCCAGCATTTT. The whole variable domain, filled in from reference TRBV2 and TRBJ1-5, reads EPEVTQTPSHQVTQMGQEVILRCVPISNHLYFYWYRQILGQKVEFLVSFYNNEISEKSEIFDDQFSVERPDGSNFTLKIRSTKLEDSAMYFCASSGAGGPGNQPQHFGDGTRLSIL.